These 7 T cell receptor beta chains share one sample of origin, sequenced in a study of siplizumab effects on memory and regulatory T cells. Cocultured for about six days at 37°C were the mixed lymphocyte reaction cells. Their cognate antigens are unknown. Produced via immunoSEQ multiplex PCR; TCRdb's table is partial and in-frame only. The table has more than 13,000 clones, approximately 45% seen once; the top ten hold over 6.5%. The source material was CFSE-low (dividing) CD4+ T cells sorted from an allogeneic mixed lymphocyte reaction. These receptors originate from a human donor in good health; the cells came from an allogeneic mixed lymphocyte reaction. Some clones in this sample may be carry-over from other donors' samples.

J is TRBJ2-2 and V is TRBV5-6; a possible D gene is TRBD1 (5 bases). Trimming shortened V by 2 bases and J by 1 base, and 12 bases separated the two germline ends. The CDR3 has 16 amino acids. Germline V lookup: CDR1 SGHDT, CDR2 YYEEEE. CDR3 nucleotides: TGTGCCAGCAGCTTTGATGGCAGGGTGAACACCGGGGAGCTGTTTTTT. Amino acid sequence: CASSFDGRVNTGELFF.

V gene TRBV5-6 combines with J gene TRBJ2-1; D uncertain. Trimming shortened V by 3 bases and J by 9 bases, and 10 bases separated the two germline ends. Germline CDR1 reads SGHDT; CDR2 reads YYEEEE. The CDR3 has 12 amino acids. The chain's CDR3 is CASSYRALEQFF. As DNA, the CDR3 is TGTGCCAGCAGCTACCGGGCGCTTGAGCAGTTCTTC.

The V and J genes are TRBV6-6 and TRBJ2-1; TRBD2 matches 9 bases. The CDR3 runs to 15 residues. V was pared by 4 bases and J by 3 bases, with 4 bases of the junction left unmatched. From germline, CDR1 is MNHNY and CDR2 SVGAGI (reference sequence). The CDR3 protein is CASSLLAGSYNEQFF. DNA of the CDR3: TGTGCCAGCAGTTTACTAGCGGGTAGCTACAATGAGCAGTTCTTC.

A few counts support this clone. J is TRBJ2-7 and V is TRBV4-1; 9 nucleotides agree with TRBD2. J was trimmed by 3 bases and V by 3 bases; bases with no gene match: 6. The CDR3 totals 15 residues. Per the germline V gene, CDR1 is MGHRA and CDR2 is YSYEKL. This CDR3 is CASSQSGTSLYEQYF. The DNA for the CDR3 is TGCGCCAGCAGCCAGTCCGGGACTAGCCTCTACGAGCAGTACTTC.

This clone was counted between two and nine times. The CDR3 protein is CASSQGSGDGYTF. CDR3 nucleotides: TGCGCCAGCAGCCAAGGAAGTGGAGATGGCTACACCTTC. The chain joins TRBV4-1 to TRBJ1-2; no reliable D call. The germline gives CDR1 MGHRA, CDR2 YSYEKL. The CDR3 is made up of 13 amino acids. Trimming took 1 base from V and 6 from J, leaving 9 bases between them.

Relative to its sample, this clone is medium-sized (0.01 to 0.1%). The chain employs TRBV6-5 and TRBJ1-1, with D perhaps matching TRBD1 (6 bases). Per germline, CDR1 MNHEY and CDR2 SVGAGI. The CDR3 loop spans 15 amino acids. V gave up 6 bases and J gave up 1 base, with 15 bases separating them. CDR3 residues: CASRPGARGNTEAFF. The CDR3 coding sequence is TGTGCCAGCAGGCCCGGTGCCAGGGGGAACACTGAAGCTTTCTTT.

This clone has a handful of counts. The chain combines TRBV19 with TRBJ1-5, with 8 bases fitting TRBD1. Losses at the gene ends were 1 base for V and 4 bases for J; bases not matched to a gene: 3. CDR3 length: 15 amino acids. CDR1 and CDR2 (germline): LNHDA, SQIVND (reference sequence). The CDR3 DNA follows: TGTGCCAGTAGTATAGTAACAGGGGGAAATCAGCCCCAGCATTTT. The encoded protein is CASSIVTGGNQPQHF.